There are many counts of the clone carrying this T cell receptor (beta chain). Its antigen is still unknown. From the 5' RACE reads, TCRdb called clonotypes with MiXCR, one entry per CDR3 protein. Of some 61,000 distinct CDR3 sequences listed, around 9.3% are singletons. Germline V gene sequence: CDR1 LGHDT, CDR2 YNNKEL (reference sequence). The V end was cut by 1 base, the J end by 8 bases, with 11 bases between. The CDR3 is 13 amino acids. The data were taken from a study of early T cells in non-severe SARS-CoV-2 infection. General study results and limits: Matching with VDJdb favored anti-spike CD8 responses (missing private and CD4 specificities).

This clonotype originated in an adult who was a healthcare worker with PCR-confirmed SARS-CoV-2 infection or an uninfected control (not recorded which). The chain couples TRBV3-1 to TRBJ1-2; D call uncertain. Sequencing input: whole blood. In DNA form, the CDR3 reads TGTGCCAGCAGCCAAGTCCGGGTGTCCGGCTACACCTTC. It is translated as CASSQVRVSGYTF.